The 24 T cell receptor beta chains below were found in one sample sequenced in a study of cytotoxic CD8 clonotypes in ibrutinib-treated CLL. The repertoire was sequenced with immunoSEQ multiplex PCR; TCRdb's copy has only in-frame clones and lacks some. The profile covers 250,000 to 350,000 clones, with roughly three quarters appearing a single time and around 5.3% taken by the ten largest. The material was PBMCs, obtained at disease progression, from a patient treated with ibrutinib. These receptors were obtained from a human donor with chronic lymphocytic leukemia.

The chain combines TRBV7-8 with TRBJ2-7, with TRBD2 matching 9 bases. Germline values: CDR1 SGHVS, CDR2 FQNEAQ. The CDR3 is 19 residues long. Trimming removed 2 bases from V and 7 bases from J; junction bases left unmatched: 21. CDR3 coding DNA: TGTGCCAGCAGCTTAAATCCCCTGCTAGCGGGAACCCTCTCGTGGGAGCAGTACTTC. Its protein product is CASSLNPLLAGTLSWEQYF.

The rearrangement joins TRBV5-4 to TRBJ2-3; D might be TRBD1 (5 bases). The CDR3 extends over 15 amino acids. Trimming removed 0 bases from V and 2 bases from J, with 10 bases in between. Germline-derived CDR1 and CDR2 are SGHNT and YYREEE (reference sequence). The chain's CDR3 is CASSLEDRLTDTQYF. The CDR3 coding sequence is TGTGCCAGCAGCTTGGAAGACAGACTCACAGATACGCAGTATTTT.

The rearrangement joins TRBV7-9 to TRBJ1-2, with D perhaps TRBD1 (5 bases). The V gene lost 1 base and the J gene lost 0 bases, with 12 bases spanning the gap. Looked up from germline, CDR1 is SEHNR and CDR2 is FQNEAQ (reference sequence). The CDR3 totals 16 residues. CDR3 sequence reads: CASSLGGVRSNYGYTF. The CDR3 nucleotides are TGTGCCAGCAGCTTAGGAGGGGTCAGGTCTAACTATGGCTACACCTTC.

The rearrangement joins TRBV15 to TRBJ2-7, with 8 bases aligning to TRBD1. From germline, CDR1 is LNHNV and CDR2 YYDKDF (reference sequence). This CDR3 has 15 residues. With V trimmed by 1 base and J by 2 bases, 4 bases remained unmatched. CDR3 in DNA: TGTGCCACCAGCAGAGTGGCGGGACAGGCCTACGAGCAGTACTTC. Its translation: CATSRVAGQAYEQYF. The full variable domain, its missing parts supplied by reference TRBV15 and TRBJ2-7, is DAMVIQNPRYQVTQFGKPVTLSCSQTLNHNVMYWYQQKSSQAPKLLFHYYDKDFNNEADTPDNFQSRRPNTSFCFLDIRSPGLGDTAMYLCATSRVAGQAYEQYFGPGTRLTVT.

This clone was counted a few times. This chain joins TRBV29-1 and TRBJ1-2; 10 bases align to TRBD1. The germline V gene encodes CDR1 SQVTM and CDR2 ANQGSEA. This CDR3 comprises 13 residues. V gave up 4 bases and J gave up 7 bases; unmatched junction bases: 6. CDR3 residues: CSVVRDRGFGYTF. The CDR3 DNA is TGCAGCGTTGTCCGGGACAGGGGATTTGGCTACACCTTC. Supplemented by reference TRBV29-1 and TRBJ1-2, the full variable domain reads SAVISQKPSRDICQRGTSLTIQCQVDSQVTMMFWYRQQPGQSLTLIATANQGSEATYESGFVIDKFPISRPNLTFSTLTVSNMSPEDSSIYLCSVVRDRGFGYTFGSGTRLTVV.

In its sample, this clone was seen a few times. This chain uses TRBV28 with TRBJ2-1; 10 nucleotides line up with TRBD1. The CDR3 loop spans 13 amino acids. V shed 10 bases, J shed 7 bases, and the junction held 7 bases outside the gene matches. Germline CDR1 and CDR2: MDHEN and SYDVKM. The CDR3 nucleotides are TGTGCCACCGCGGGGACAGGGGTAAATGAGCAGTTCTTC. Translating it yields CATAGTGVNEQFF.

The chain is built from TRBV28 and TRBJ2-3, with TRBD2 matching 9 bases. This CDR3 comprises 16 residues. V shed 5 bases, J shed 1 base, and the junction held 7 bases outside the gene matches. Looked up from germline, CDR1 is MDHEN and CDR2 is SYDVKM. CDR3 sequence: CASSTLRTSGTDTQYF. CDR3 sequence (DNA): TGTGCCAGCAGTACCTTACGGACTAGCGGCACAGATACGCAGTATTTT. Together with reference TRBV28 and TRBJ2-3, the CDR3 gives the full variable domain: DVKVTQSSRYLVKRTGEKVFLECVQDMDHENMFWYRQDPGLGLRLIYFSYDVKMKEKGDIPEGYSVSREKKERFSLILESASTNQTSMYLCASSTLRTSGTDTQYFGPGTRLTVL.

CDR3 loop: CASHPWGGGTEAFF. In DNA, the CDR3 is TGTGCCAGCCACCCCTGGGGGGGAGGAACTGAAGCTTTCTTT. The chain has TRBV9 and TRBJ1-1; a weak D match, TRBD1 (5 bases). The CDR3 spans 14 residues. The germline V and J ends were trimmed by 7 bases and 5 bases, with 18 bases remaining between them. Germline CDR1 reads SGDLS; CDR2 reads YYNGEE.

This chain uses TRBV4-3 with TRBJ2-1, with TRBD2 identical over 7 bases. Germline-derived CDR1 and CDR2 are LGHNA and YSLEER. Unmatched junction bases numbered 2, after V lost 2 bases and J lost 1 base. CDR3 length: 15 amino acids. For the CDR3, the DNA is TGCGCCAGCAGCCAAACTAGCGCGTCCTACAATGAGCAGTTCTTC. Translating it yields CASSQTSASYNEQFF.

The chain couples TRBV27 to TRBJ1-4; no firm D call. The CDR3 length is 15 residues. Germline-derived CDR1 and CDR2 are MNHEY and SMNVEV (reference sequence). Trimming cost V 7 bases and J 2 bases, with 14 bases left between them. The CDR3 DNA reads as TGTGCCAGCACCCCAAGTGTTACGACTAATGAAAAACTGTTTTTT. Its translation is CASTPSVTTNEKLFF.

This chain joins TRBV27 and TRBJ1-1; D unclear. Trimming cost V 2 bases and J 3 bases, with 7 bases left between them. This CDR3 spans 13 amino acids. Germline lookup yields CDR1 MNHEY and CDR2 SMNVEV (reference sequence). The CDR3 region has the DNA TGTGCCAGCAGTTTAGGGGTCGACACTGAAGCTTTCTTT. As protein: CASSLGVDTEAFF.

The chain employs TRBV5-1 and TRBJ1-3; no clear D. Germline assignment: CDR1 SGHRS and CDR2 YFSETQ. V was trimmed by 4 bases and J by 4 bases, leaving 9 bases between them. The CDR3 has 13 residues. The CDR3 sequence: CASSPTDGNTIYF. DNA for the CDR3: TGCGCCAGCAGCCCCACGGACGGAAACACCATATATTTT.

CDR3 bases: TGTGCCACCAGCATGTCTCAGGGGACAGAAGAGACCCAGTACTTC. Protein product: CATSMSQGTEETQYF. The chain recombines TRBV15 with TRBJ2-5; 7 bases match TRBD1. The CDR3 has 15 residues. Trimming cost V 4 bases and J 3 bases; bases outside gene matches: 8. Looked up from germline, CDR1 is LNHNV and CDR2 is YYDKDF (reference sequence).

The chain links TRBV9 to TRBJ1-1, with 10 nucleotides matching TRBD1. The germline gives CDR1 SGDLS, CDR2 YYNGEE. There are 16 residues in the CDR3. With 2 bases clipped from V and 1 base from J, the junction kept 5 bases outside the gene matches. CDR3 DNA: TGTGCCAGCAGCGTTCAGACAGGGGGCGCGAACACTGAAGCTTTCTTT. This encodes CASSVQTGGANTEAFF. The full variable domain, rest sourced from reference TRBV9 and TRBJ1-1, is DSGVTQTPKHLITATGQRVTLRCSPRSGDLSVYWYQQSLDQGLQFLIQYYNGEERAKGNILERFSAQQFPDLHSELNLSSLELGDSALYFCASSVQTGGANTEAFFGQGTRLTVV.

The genes are TRBV5-4 and TRBJ2-7; possible D gene TRBD2, 5 bases. Germline V gives CDR1 SGHNT, CDR2 YYREEE (reference sequence). The CDR3 is 14 amino acids. Trimming stripped 2 bases from V and 1 base from J, with 10 bases between. The CDR3 DNA follows: TGTGCCAGCAGCTTCTGGGCGGGTTCCTACGAGCAGTACTTC. This encodes CASSFWAGSYEQYF. The variable domain in full, completed from reference TRBV5-4 and TRBJ2-7, reads ETGVTQSPTHLIKTRGQQVTLRCSSQSGHNTVSWYQQALGQGPQFIFQYYREEENGRGNFPPRFSGLQFPNYSSELNVNALELDDSALYLCASSFWAGSYEQYFGPGTRLTVT.

CDR3 protein: CASSATGTSGSYEQYF. The DNA for the CDR3 is TGTGCCAGCAGCGCGACCGGGACTAGCGGTTCCTACGAGCAGTACTTC. The chain joins TRBV9 to TRBJ2-7, with TRBD2 matching 11 bases. The germline gives CDR1 SGDLS, CDR2 YYNGEE. V shed 3 bases and J 1 base; nucleotides not matched to a gene: 6. The CDR3 has 16 residues.

V is TRBV5-1 and J is TRBJ2-1; 7 bases agree with TRBD2. Germline V lookup: CDR1 SGHRS, CDR2 YFSETQ. Germline trimming cut 0 bases from V and 6 bases from J; bases unmatched to any gene: 9. The CDR3 loop spans 16 amino acids. CDR3 amino acids: CASSLASGGGVNEQFF. DNA for the CDR3: TGCGCCAGCAGCTTGGCTTCGGGGGGAGGCGTCAATGAGCAGTTCTTC.

A single count supports this clone. Other DNA sequences of this sample code for an identical CDR3. The rearrangement uses TRBV7-9 and TRBJ2-7; D ambiguous. Trimming shortened V by 3 bases and J by 2 bases, and 5 bases separated the two germline ends. Germline V gene sequence: CDR1 SEHNR, CDR2 FQNEAQ (reference sequence). The CDR3 sequence is 12 residues long. CDR3 sequence: CASSFSTYEQYF. DNA for the CDR3: TGTGCCAGCAGCTTTTCCACCTACGAGCAGTACTTC.

The J gene is TRBJ1-2, the V gene TRBV20-1, with D perhaps TRBD1 (5 bases). The CDR3 extends over 10 amino acids. CDR1 DFQATT and CDR2 SNEGSKA come from the germline V gene (reference sequence). With 5 bases removed from V and 7 bases from J, the gap between germline ends came to 8 bases. CDR3 region: CSAYRTGYTF. In nucleotides, the CDR3 is TGCAGTGCTTACAGGACTGGCTACACCTTC.

This clone was detected only a few times. J is TRBJ2-3 and V is TRBV6-1, with D possibly matching TRBD2 (6 bases). In germline, CDR1 is MNHNS, CDR2 SASEGT. Trimming stripped 6 bases from V and 2 bases from J, with 15 bases between. The CDR3 has 15 residues. Here the CDR3 DNA reads TGTGCCAGCAGGGAGCTAGCGACGCTCACAGATACGCAGTATTTT. Amino acids: CASRELATLTDTQYF.

The CDR3 DNA reads as TGTGCCAGCAGCTTAGGAACCGCCGCCTACAATGAGCAGTTCTTC. It specifies CASSLGTAAYNEQFF. The genes are TRBV7-8 and TRBJ2-1, with D uncertain. V lost 1 base and J lost 2, with 9 bases in between. From germline, CDR1 is SGHVS and CDR2 FQNEAQ. This CDR3 has 15 residues.

This clone was picked up one time. The chain combines TRBV5-1 with TRBJ2-1; 10 bases align to TRBD2. The CDR3 has 16 amino acids. V was pared by 0 bases and J by 4 bases, with 4 bases of the junction left unmatched. Germline V lookup: CDR1 SGHRS, CDR2 YFSETQ. The CDR3 DNA is TGCGCCAGCAGCTTGGATCTAGCGGGAGAGTACAATGAGCAGTTCTTC. Amino acid sequence: CASSLDLAGEYNEQFF.

This CDR3 reads CASSLAGATDTQYF. CDR3 nucleotides: TGTGCCAGCAGCTTGGCTGGCGCCACAGATACGCAGTATTTT. The chain couples TRBV5-4 to TRBJ2-3; D is unresolved. Trimming left V 0 bases short and J 2 bases short, with 7 bases between. Germline V CDR1 and CDR2: SGHNT, YYREEE (reference sequence). This CDR3 has 14 amino acids.

This clone has a single count. The rearrangement joins TRBV11-2 to TRBJ2-2, with 10 bases that match TRBD2. This CDR3 spans 16 amino acids. Per germline, CDR1 SGHAT and CDR2 FQNNGV. J gave up 8 bases and V 5 bases, and 11 bases lay outside the gene matches. The CDR3 nucleotides are TGTGCCAGCAGCCCGCCGCGGCTAGCGGGAGTGGGGGAGCTGTTTTTT. Protein: CASSPPRLAGVGELFF.